Below are 32 T cell receptor beta chains sequenced from a single sample in a study of graft-versus-host responses after intestinal transplantation. The repertoire was sequenced with immunoSEQ multiplex PCR; TCRdb's copy has only in-frame clones and lacks some. The sample includes around 9,500 clones, 88% of them seen just once. The sample consisted of PBMCs, taken more than 230 days after intestinal transplant. The source is a human patient who received an intestinal transplant, so some T cells may come from the graft donor.

The gene calls are TRBV13 and TRBJ1-2; TRBD1 agrees at 7 bases. CDR1 and CDR2 from the germline V gene are PRHDT and FYEKMQ (reference sequence). With V trimmed by 6 bases and J by 3 bases, 10 bases remained unmatched. The CDR3 is 15 residues long. This chain's CDR3 is CASSPGQRMDYGYTF. CDR3 sequence (DNA): TGTGCCAGCAGTCCGGGACAGAGGATGGACTATGGCTACACCTTC.

The rearrangement joins TRBV4-3 to TRBJ2-5, with 10 bases fitting TRBD2. With V trimmed by 4 bases and J by 5 bases, 10 bases remained unmatched. Germline V gene lookup returns CDR1 LGHNA and CDR2 YSLEER. The CDR3 contains 16 residues. CDR3 amino acids: CASSPSLAGEGETQYF. The CDR3 coding sequence is TGCGCCAGCAGCCCCTCGCTAGCGGGAGAAGGTGAGACCCAGTACTTC.

The chain couples TRBV6-6 to TRBJ1-4; 9 nucleotides match TRBD1. The V segment lost 6 bases and the J segment 5 bases; nucleotides outside the gene matches: 4. The CDR3 length is 14 residues. Germline V gene data show CDR1 as MNHNY and CDR2 as SVGAGI (reference sequence). The DNA of the CDR3 is TGTGCCAGCAGGGCCGACAGGGGGAATGAAAAACTGTTTTTT. Amino acid sequence: CASRADRGNEKLFF.

The chain has TRBV5-6 and TRBJ1-5; D uncertain. Between the trimmed V and J ends, which lost 0 bases and 4 bases, there was a span of 11 bases. Looked up from germline, CDR1 is SGHDT and CDR2 is YYEEEE. This CDR3 contains 15 residues. The CDR3 DNA reads as TGTGCCAGCAGCTTGGGCATAGGTATGAATCAGCCCCAGCATTTT. Translating it yields CASSLGIGMNQPQHF.

J is TRBJ1-6 and V is TRBV4-2, with D unclear. CDR1 LGHNA and CDR2 YNFKEQ come from the germline V gene. V gave up 1 base and J gave up 2 bases, with 21 bases separating them. The CDR3 sequence is 20 residues long. The CDR3 here is CASSQVLGSRADTYNSPLHF. CDR3 coding DNA: TGTGCCAGCAGCCAAGTATTAGGGAGTAGGGCTGATACCTATAATTCACCCCTCCACTTT.

The chain has TRBV4-2 and TRBJ2-7; TRBD2 might be the D (5 bases). Germline V gene lookup returns CDR1 LGHNA and CDR2 YNFKEQ. The V end was cut by 1 base, the J end by 0 bases, with 10 bases between. This CDR3 is built from 15 residues. As DNA, the CDR3 is TGTGCCAGCAGCCAAGTGCGGGCCCTCTCCTACGAGCAGTACTTC. Protein sequence: CASSQVRALSYEQYF.

V and J are TRBV27 and TRBJ1-2; 7 bases are shared with TRBD1. CDR1 is MNHEY, CDR2 SMNVEV, per germline (reference sequence). V lost 6 bases to trimming and J lost 7 bases; unmatched junction nucleotides: 2. This CDR3 has 11 amino acids. The DNA of the CDR3 is TGTGCCAGCAGCCAGGGGGGTGGCTACACCTTC. Its translation is CASSQGGGYTF.

J is TRBJ2-7 and V is TRBV7-8; 10 positions match TRBD2. Per the germline V gene, CDR1 is SGHVS and CDR2 is FQNEAQ. V was clipped by 4 bases and J by 2 bases; unmatched bases: 5. The CDR3 has 15 amino acids. CDR3 loop: CASSSSLAGAYEQYF. The CDR3 DNA follows: TGTGCCAGCAGCTCTTCCCTAGCGGGAGCCTACGAGCAGTACTTC.

The chain recombines TRBV28 with TRBJ1-1, with D possibly TRBD1 on 5 matching bases. The CDR3 is 15 amino acids. With 1 base removed from V and 6 bases from J, the gap between germline ends came to 15 bases. Per germline, CDR1 MDHEN and CDR2 SYDVKM. In DNA, the CDR3 is TGTGCCAGCAGTTTATCAGGGTTTGACTCCTCTGAAGCTTTCTTT. Translated: CASSLSGFDSSEAFF.

This clone was observed a handful of times. The chain recombines TRBV9 with TRBJ1-5; D is possibly TRBD1 (6 bases). The germline CDR1 and CDR2 sequences are SGDLS and YYNGEE. CDR3 length: 11 residues. The V gene lost 8 bases and the J gene lost 7 bases, with 10 bases spanning the gap. CDR3 loop: CASGGGQPQHF. In DNA, the CDR3 is TGTGCCAGTGGCGGGGGCCAGCCCCAGCATTTT.

The V and J genes are TRBV10-1 and TRBJ1-5; 7 positions match TRBD1. The J segment lost 4 bases and the V segment lost 4 bases, leaving 13 bases of the junction unmatched. This CDR3 has 17 amino acids. Germline CDR1 WNHNN, CDR2 SYGVQD (reference sequence). The CDR3 reads CASSAFSDREWNQPQHF. The CDR3 DNA sequence: TGCGCCAGCAGTGCCTTTAGCGACAGGGAATGGAATCAGCCCCAGCATTTT.

The gene calls are TRBV29-1 and TRBJ2-1; possible D gene TRBD2, 6 bases. With 1 base removed from V and 2 bases from J, the gap between germline ends came to 9 bases. The germline gives CDR1 SQVTM, CDR2 ANQGSEA. This CDR3 comprises 14 residues. Here the CDR3 reads CSVEGGVPYNEQFF. In DNA form, the CDR3 reads TGCAGCGTTGAAGGCGGGGTCCCCTACAATGAGCAGTTCTTC.

The chain combines TRBV10-3 with TRBJ1-2; no firm D call. V lost 3 bases and J lost 2, with 16 bases in between. CDR3 length: 16 amino acids. Germline CDR1 ENHRY, CDR2 SYGVKD. The CDR3 DNA sequence: TGTGCCATCAGTGAAGGAATTGCCGGACGGAACTATGGCTACACCTTC. Its translation is CAISEGIAGRNYGYTF.

This clone was detected once. The gene calls are TRBV30 and TRBJ2-7, with D hard to call. Trimming cost V 5 bases and J 5 bases, with 16 bases left between them. CDR3 size: 13 residues. Looked up from germline, CDR1 is GTSNPN and CDR2 is SVGIG (reference sequence). The CDR3 DNA is TGTGCCTGGGCGAATGGCCCTCGGGACGAGCAGTACTTC. Encoded protein: CAWANGPRDEQYF.

This CDR3 is CASSQVSSTDTQYF. The CDR3 DNA is TGTGCCAGCAGCCAAGTATCTAGCACAGATACGCAGTATTTT. The chain carries TRBV14 and TRBJ2-3; D gene ambiguous. Germline V gene lookup returns CDR1 SGHDN and CDR2 FVKESK. CDR3 length: 14 amino acids. Trimming shortened V by 1 base and J by 0 bases, and 5 bases separated the two germline ends.

This clone was observed a single time. The CDR3 loop reads CASSPRTGDEKLFF. In DNA form, the CDR3 reads TGTGCCAGCTCACCCCGGACAGGGGATGAAAAACTGTTTTTT. This chain uses TRBV18 with TRBJ1-4; 9 bases agree with TRBD1. This CDR3 is built from 14 residues. The V segment lost 3 bases and the J segment 6 bases; nucleotides outside the gene matches: 2. Germline assignment: CDR1 KGHSH and CDR2 LQKENI.

CDR3 amino acids: CAIHQRPISALGTDTQYF. Written as DNA, the CDR3 is TGTGCCATCCACCAACGCCCCATTAGCGCCCTTGGGACAGATACGCAGTATTTT. The chain has TRBV10-3 and TRBJ2-3; maybe TRBD2 (5 bases). The CDR3 extends over 18 amino acids. The V end lost 8 bases, the J end lost 3 bases, and 27 bases lay between the germline ends. Germline assignment: CDR1 ENHRY and CDR2 SYGVKD.

V usage is TRBV27 and J usage is TRBJ2-3; D gene ambiguous. V was clipped by 7 bases and J by 8 bases, with 10 bases between them. The CDR3 has 11 amino acids. In germline, CDR1 is MNHEY, CDR2 SMNVEV (reference sequence). The CDR3 sequence: CASTFTGTQYF. The CDR3 nucleotides are TGTGCCAGCACCTTTACTGGTACGCAGTATTTT.

This rearrangement joins TRBV28 to TRBJ2-7; no reliable D call. Germline V gene lookup returns CDR1 MDHEN and CDR2 SYDVKM. The CDR3 has 14 residues. V was pared by 6 bases and J by 3 bases, with 15 bases between. CDR3 protein: CASRDRTGDYEQYF. The CDR3, as DNA: TGTGCCAGCAGGGATCGGACGGGCGACTACGAGCAGTACTTC.

A word on this clone: This specimen includes other DNA sequences encoding the same CDR3. This chain joins TRBV30 and TRBJ1-2; D call uncertain. V shed 3 bases and J shed 2 bases, with 10 bases lying between them. This CDR3 region has 13 residues. Germline-derived CDR1 and CDR2 are GTSNPN and SVGIG (reference sequence). The CDR3 reads CAWSVGQNYGYTF. CDR3 DNA: TGTGCCTGGAGCGTAGGGCAGAACTATGGCTACACCTTC.

The V gene is TRBV6-6, the J gene TRBJ2-5, with 7 bases matching TRBD2. The CDR3 has 14 amino acids. Germline CDR1 and CDR2: MNHNY and SVGAGI (reference sequence). V trimming: 2 bases; J trimming: 5 bases; junction bases outside the gene matches: 5. Here the CDR3 reads CASSYRGGMETQYF. CDR3 nucleotide sequence: TGTGCCAGCAGTTACCGGGGAGGGATGGAGACCCAGTACTTC.

This chain links TRBV29-1 with TRBJ2-1; 7 bases agree with TRBD2. CDR1 and CDR2 (germline): SQVTM, ANQGSEA. V trimming: 2 bases; J trimming: 1 base; junction bases outside the gene matches: 8. The CDR3 extends over 16 amino acids. CDR3 bases: TGCAGCGTTGAATCGAGGCGGGAGACGTCCTACAATGAGCAGTTCTTC. The encoded protein is CSVESRRETSYNEQFF.

The chain is built from TRBV18 and TRBJ2-7; perhaps TRBD2 as D (5 bases). The CDR3 is 14 residues long. Germline V gene lookup returns CDR1 KGHSH and CDR2 LQKENI. With 3 bases removed from V and 3 bases from J, the gap between germline ends came to 12 bases. The CDR3 region is CASSPGRRRYEQYF. The DNA of the CDR3 is TGTGCCAGCTCACCGGGCCGGAGGCGCTACGAGCAGTACTTC. The whole variable domain, filled in from reference TRBV18 and TRBJ2-7, reads NAGVMQNPRHLVRRRGQEARLRCSPMKGHSHVYWYRQLPEEGLKFMVYLQKENIIDESGMPKERFSAEFPKEGPSILRIQQVVRGDSAAYFCASSPGRRRYEQYFGPGTRLTVT.

The J gene is TRBJ2-7, the V gene TRBV7-9; D perhaps matches TRBD2 (5 bases). Germline V gives CDR1 SEHNR, CDR2 FQNEAQ (reference sequence). V was cut by 5 bases and J by 4 bases, with 12 bases left in between. The CDR3 is 13 amino acids. The CDR3, as DNA: TGTGCCAGCAGCCGGCTAGCTAATTACGAGCAGTACTTC. This gives the protein CASSRLANYEQYF.

The J gene is TRBJ2-7, the V gene TRBV2, with 13 bases lining up with TRBD2. This CDR3 has 19 residues. Germline trimming cut 8 bases from V and 0 bases from J; bases unmatched to any gene: 16. Germline CDR1 is SNHLY and CDR2 is FYNNEI. CDR3 sequence: CASSRTSGRPEFSSYEQYF. The CDR3, as DNA: TGTGCCAGCTCCAGGACTAGCGGGAGACCTGAATTTAGCTCCTACGAGCAGTACTTC.

This clone occurred once. The genes are TRBV9 and TRBJ2-7; tentatively, D is TRBD1 or TRBD2 (6 bases each). Germline CDR1 SGDLS, CDR2 YYNGEE. This CDR3 has 15 residues. With 0 bases removed from V and 4 bases from J, the gap between germline ends came to 14 bases. CDR3 in DNA: TGTGCCAGCAGCGTAGCGCCGGGGGCCTTATACGAGCAGTACTTC. The encoded protein is CASSVAPGALYEQYF.

V usage is TRBV28 and J usage is TRBJ1-5; weak D call: TRBD1 (6 bases). The V and J ends lost 1 base and 2 bases respectively, with 18 bases between them. CDR3 size: 18 residues. Germline CDR1 reads MDHEN; CDR2 reads SYDVKM. CDR3 DNA: TGTGCCAGCAGTTTATATAACGGGGGGGGGCTAGGCAATCAGCCCCAGCATTTT. Protein sequence: CASSLYNGGGLGNQPQHF. The full variable domain, in which reference TRBV28 and TRBJ1-5 provide the parts outside the CDR3, is DVKVTQSSRYLVKRTGEKVFLECVQDMDHENMFWYRQDPGLGLRLIYFSYDVKMKEKGDIPEGYSVSREKKERFSLILESASTNQTSMYLCASSLYNGGGLGNQPQHFGDGTRLSIL.

The gene calls are TRBV5-1 and TRBJ2-2; the D is unclear. Germline lookup yields CDR1 SGHRS and CDR2 YFSETQ. The ends were cut back, 4 bases at V and 1 base at J, with 8 bases in the middle. The CDR3 spans 14 residues. The chain's CDR3 is CASSPGQNTGELFF. The CDR3 DNA reads TGCGCCAGCAGCCCAGGCCAGAACACCGGGGAGCTGTTTTTT. The variable domain in full, with the rest retrieved from reference TRBV5-1 and TRBJ2-2, is KAGVTQTPRYLIKTRGQQVTLSCSPISGHRSVSWYQQTPGQGLQFLFEYFSETQRNKGNFPGRFSGRQFSNSRSEMNVSTLELGDSALYLCASSPGQNTGELFFGEGSRLTVL.

This clone was picked up one time. This sequence joins TRBV9 and TRBJ2-3; TRBD1 might be the D (6 bases). This CDR3 spans 17 amino acids. Deletions cut 0 bases from V and 1 base from J, with 15 bases between. Germline V lookup: CDR1 SGDLS, CDR2 YYNGEE. CDR3 sequence reads: CASSVGVGGARTDTQYF. As DNA, the CDR3 is TGTGCCAGCAGCGTAGGGGTAGGGGGAGCGCGCACAGATACGCAGTATTTT.

This chain uses TRBV7-7 with TRBJ2-7; 7 bases match TRBD1. Germline assignment: CDR1 SSHAT and CDR2 FNYEAQ (reference sequence). The junction had 5 bases not matched to a gene; V was cut back by 5 bases and J by 1 base. This CDR3 is 14 amino acids long. The chain's CDR3 is CASSPGTDSYEQYF. The DNA of the CDR3 is TGTGCCAGCAGCCCAGGGACAGATTCCTACGAGCAGTACTTC.

The chain is built from TRBV29-1 and TRBJ2-1; D may be TRBD1 (6 bases). With 2 bases removed from V and 3 bases from J, the gap between germline ends came to 11 bases. Per the germline V gene, CDR1 is SQVTM and CDR2 is ANQGSEA. CDR3 length: 14 amino acids. CDR3 protein: CSVERTEGYNEQFF. The CDR3 DNA is TGCAGCGTTGAAAGGACAGAGGGCTACAATGAGCAGTTCTTC.

The rearrangement joins TRBV9 to TRBJ2-3; D is ambiguous. V lost 4 bases and J lost 0, with 12 bases in between. CDR1 and CDR2 (germline): SGDLS, YYNGEE. The CDR3 has 15 residues. CDR3 region: CASSPHLPSTDTQYF. The CDR3 bases are TGTGCCAGCAGCCCACATTTACCTAGCACAGATACGCAGTATTTT. The entire variable domain, with the rest obtained from reference TRBV9 and TRBJ2-3, is as follows: DSGVTQTPKHLITATGQRVTLRCSPRSGDLSVYWYQQSLDQGLQFLIQYYNGEERAKGNILERFSAQQFPDLHSELNLSSLELGDSALYFCASSPHLPSTDTQYFGPGTRLTVL.